The 10 T cell receptor beta chains presented below share a single source sample, sequenced in a study of T cell responses to AZD1222 COVID-19 vaccine. Clones were read by immunoSEQ multiplex PCR, and TCRdb kept only the in-frame ones, dropping some. The sample comprises tens of thousands of clones, roughly 92% of which are singletons, and 2.5% to 3.5% rests with the top ten. This material consisted of peripheral blood, taken 28 days after the second AZD1222 dose. These TCRs come from an adult who received the AZD1222 COVID-19 vaccine.

This chain connects TRBV7-7 to TRBJ1-2; D unclear. The germline CDR1 and CDR2 sequences are SSHAT and FNYEAQ (reference sequence). This CDR3 has 14 residues. Trimming shortened V by 5 bases and J by 8 bases, and 18 bases separated the two germline ends. This chain's CDR3 is CASSPILGSGGYTF. The CDR3 nucleotides are TGTGCCAGCAGCCCTATCCTCGGGTCGGGCGGCTACACCTTC.

This clone appeared once. The chain is built from TRBV11-2 and TRBJ2-5; 7 bases are a match to TRBD1. J lost 5 bases, V lost 5 bases, and 11 bases had no gene match. This CDR3 spans 15 amino acids. Germline V gives CDR1 SGHAT, CDR2 FQNNGV. Here the CDR3 DNA reads TGTGCCAGCAGCGAAGCGAACAGGGGAAGGGAGACCCAGTACTTC. It specifies CASSEANRGRETQYF.

This chain links TRBV9 with TRBJ1-3, with D possibly TRBD1 on 5 matching bases. Germline CDR1 is SGDLS and CDR2 is YYNGEE. V was pared by 2 bases and J by 2 bases, with 8 bases between. The CDR3 is 14 residues long. The CDR3 nucleotides are TGTGCCAGCAGCGTCCAGGGTACTGGAAACACCATATATTTT. It translates to CASSVQGTGNTIYF.

Only one count was recorded for this clone. This chain links TRBV28 with TRBJ1-1; D call uncertain. V was trimmed by 1 base and J by 8 bases, leaving 14 bases between them. CDR3 length: 14 residues. Per germline, CDR1 MDHEN and CDR2 SYDVKM. CDR3 in amino acids: CASSLLGIPREAFF. The CDR3 region has the DNA TGTGCCAGCAGTTTATTAGGAATCCCCAGGGAAGCTTTCTTT.

The genes are TRBV5-1 and TRBJ2-3; 7 positions match TRBD2. The germline V gene encodes CDR1 SGHRS and CDR2 YFSETQ. The CDR3 length is 13 residues. Trimming at V came to 7 bases and at J to 1 base, leaving 3 bases not matched to a gene. As DNA, the CDR3 is TGCGCCAGCCACCGGGGGGGCACAGATACGCAGTATTTT. This gives the protein CASHRGGTDTQYF.

This rearrangement joins TRBV11-2 to TRBJ1-1; tentative D call: TRBD1 (5 bases). CDR3 length equals 14 residues. The germline V gene encodes CDR1 SGHAT and CDR2 FQNNGV. V was clipped by 7 bases and J by 2 bases, with 14 bases between them. DNA for the CDR3: TGTGCCAGCACCATAGACAGATTTAACACTGAAGCTTTCTTT. Its protein is CASTIDRFNTEAFF.

This chain connects TRBV6-4 to TRBJ2-3, with D possibly being TRBD1 (6 bases). Germline V gene sequence: CDR1 MRHNA, CDR2 SNTAGT. CDR3 length: 15 amino acids. V lost 6 bases, J lost 4 bases, and 17 bases lay in between. CDR3 sequence (DNA): TGTGCCAGCAGCCCCCAGGGGACCGGGGCAGATACGCAGTATTTT. This codes for CASSPQGTGADTQYF.

The V gene is TRBV18, the J gene TRBJ1-1, with D possibly being TRBD1 (5 bases). V was shortened by 2 bases and J by 2 bases, with 6 bases between the two germline ends. CDR3 length: 13 residues. CDR1 and CDR2 from the germline V gene are KGHSH and LQKENI. CDR3: CASSPRGNTEAFF. For the CDR3, the DNA is TGTGCCAGCTCACCAAGGGGAAACACTGAAGCTTTCTTT.

The chain is built from TRBV6-5 and TRBJ1-2; TRBD1 agrees at 7 bases. The CDR3 has 15 amino acids. CDR1 and CDR2 (germline): MNHEY, SVGAGI. J lost 8 bases, V lost 5 bases, and 14 bases had no gene match. The CDR3 sequence: CASSTSGQVLGGYTF. CDR3 bases: TGTGCCAGCAGTACCTCCGGACAGGTACTTGGGGGCTACACCTTC.

This clone has only one observation. The gene calls are TRBV5-1 and TRBJ2-2, with 9 nucleotides matching TRBD1. The length of the CDR3 is 15 residues. Germline trimming cut 4 bases from V and 3 bases from J; bases unmatched to any gene: 4. Germline V gives CDR1 SGHRS, CDR2 YFSETQ. In nucleotides, the CDR3 is TGCGCCAGCAGCCTACAGGGGGCGGACACCGGGGAGCTGTTTTTT. Its translation is CASSLQGADTGELFF.